This entry describes one T cell receptor beta chain. This CDR3 is 20 amino acids long. V was shortened by 2 bases and J by 0 bases, with 22 bases between the two germline ends. The germline gives CDR1 LNHDA, CDR2 SQIVND (reference sequence). Sequencing used immunoSEQ multiplex PCR; TCRdb keeps in-frame clones, though not all of them. The sample carries around 150,000 clones, roughly nine tenths recorded once. The data originate from a study of cytomegalovirus exposure and HLA in healthy donors. Material: PBMCs. This TCR was sampled from a woman aged 25 to 39 in good health and CMV-seronegative. The rearrangement uses TRBV19 and TRBJ1-4; D remains ambiguous. The CDR3 loop is CASSISGGWREIATNEKLFF. The CDR3 DNA sequence: TGTGCCAGTAGTATAAGCGGTGGTTGGCGGGAAATTGCAACTAATGAAAAACTGTTTTTT.